A selection of T cell receptor beta chains follows, all from one sample in a study of T cell repertoires in cytomegalovirus infection. TCRdb itself ran the reads through MiXCR, one entry per CDR3 protein. The sample includes over 300,000 distinct CDR3 sequences, roughly 15% of them seen just once. The material sequenced was PBMCs. These receptor sequences come from a human donor in good health (CMV status not recorded). Some clones in this sample may be carry-over from other donors' samples. Both conserved end residues are part of each CDR3. D genes are given only for firm matches. The size of a clone is reported for some rows only, either as once, few or many, or as a class for expanded clones.

clone_size j_call v_call d_call cdr3_aa cdr3_nt
. TRBJ1-6 TRBV12-3/TRBV12-4 . CASSLEARTRAPLHF TGTGCCAGCAGTTTAGAAGCCCGGACTCGGGCACCCCTCCACTTT
few TRBJ2-7 TRBV5-1 . CASSGESRRDEQYF TGCGCCAGCTCGGGCGAGAGTCGAAGGGACGAGCAGTACTTC
. TRBJ2-7 TRBV5-1 TRBD2 CASSLEPGLAREQYF TGCGCCAGCAGCTTGGAACCTGGACTAGCTCGCGAGCAGTACTTC
. TRBJ2-1 TRBV20-1 TRBD2 CSARTSGGPDNEQFF TGCAGTGCTAGAACTAGCGGGGGGCCTGACAATGAGCAGTTCTTC
many TRBJ1-1 TRBV12-3/TRBV12-4 . CASSFVAGEAFF TGTGCCAGCAGTTTTGTGGCAGGGGAAGCTTTCTTT
many TRBJ1-4 TRBV28 . CASSTLGATNEKLFF TGTGCCAGCAGTACACTGGGAGCAACTAATGAAAAACTGTTTTTT
. TRBJ2-7 TRBV6-5 TRBD1 CASSDAGTGGHEQYF TGTGCCAGCAGTGACGCCGGGACAGGGGGCCACGAGCAGTACTTC
few TRBJ2-5 TRBV14 . CASSQAWEETQYF TGTGCCAGCAGCCAAGCTTGGGAAGAGACCCAGTACTTC
. TRBJ2-4 TRBV10-3 . CAISDSDIQYF TGTGCCATCAGCGACAGTGACATTCAGTACTTC
few TRBJ1-5 TRBV20-1 . CSARDPQKDQPQHF TGCAGTGCTAGAGATCCCCAGAAAGATCAGCCCCAGCATTTT
once TRBJ1-4 TRBV12-3/TRBV12-4 . CASTLFQGREKLFF TGTGCCAGCACCCTGTTCCAGGGCCGTGAAAAACTGTTTTTT
. TRBJ1-2 TRBV29-1 TRBD1 CSVATGVGYTF TGCAGCGTTGCGACAGGGGTTGGCTACACCTTC
. TRBJ1-1 TRBV27 . CASSSDDRWNTEAFF TGTGCCAGCAGTTCCGACGACAGATGGAACACTGAAGCTTTCTTT
few TRBJ1-2 TRBV6-1 TRBD1 CASSAPSGQGLGTNYGYTF TGTGCCAGCAGTGCCCCCTCGGGACAGGGTCTAGGGACTAACTATGGCTACACCTTC
many TRBJ1-4 TRBV7-2 . CASSLALASNELFF TGTGCCAGCAGCTTAGCGTTGGCGTCTAATGAACTGTTTTTT
many TRBJ1-6 TRBV12-3/TRBV12-4 . CASSSNDWGQALHF TGTGCCAGCAGTTCAAACGATTGGGGCCAGGCGCTCCACTTT
. TRBJ2-3 TRBV5-1 TRBD2 CASSQLRGGDTQYF TGCGCCAGCAGCCAACTGCGGGGGGGAGATACGCAGTATTTT
. TRBJ1-3 TRBV6-5 . CASSYSRGPGVGGNTIYF TGTGCCAGCAGTTACTCGAGGGGTCCCGGGGTCGGTGGAAACACCATATATTTT
many TRBJ2-2 TRBV7-6 . CASRPDPNTGELFF TGTGCCTCTCGGCCGGACCCTAACACCGGGGAGCTGTTTTTT
many TRBJ1-1 TRBV20-1 . CSARDSTRQPNTEAFF TGCAGTGCTAGAGATTCCACACGGCAGCCGAACACTGAAGCTTTCTTT